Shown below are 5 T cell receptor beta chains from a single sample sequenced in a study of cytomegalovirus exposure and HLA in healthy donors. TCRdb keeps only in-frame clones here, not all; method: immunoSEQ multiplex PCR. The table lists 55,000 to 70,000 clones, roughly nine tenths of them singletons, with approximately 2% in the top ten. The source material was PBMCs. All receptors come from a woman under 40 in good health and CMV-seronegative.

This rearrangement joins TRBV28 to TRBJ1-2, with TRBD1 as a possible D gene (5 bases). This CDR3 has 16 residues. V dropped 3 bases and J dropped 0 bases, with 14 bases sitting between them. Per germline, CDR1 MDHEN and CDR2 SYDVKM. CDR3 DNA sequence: TGTGCCAGCAGTTTGGACATGCCTTACACTAACTATGGCTACACCTTC. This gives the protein CASSLDMPYTNYGYTF.

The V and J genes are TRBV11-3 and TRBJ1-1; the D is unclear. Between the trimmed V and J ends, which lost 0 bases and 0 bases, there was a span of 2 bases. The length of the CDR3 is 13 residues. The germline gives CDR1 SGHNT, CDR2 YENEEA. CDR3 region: CASSLDMNTEAFF. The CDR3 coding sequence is TGTGCCAGCAGCTTAGATATGAACACTGAAGCTTTCTTT.

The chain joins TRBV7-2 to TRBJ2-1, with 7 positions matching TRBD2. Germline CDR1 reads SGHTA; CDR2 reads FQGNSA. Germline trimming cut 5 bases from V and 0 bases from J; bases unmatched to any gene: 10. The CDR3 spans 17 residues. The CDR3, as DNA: TGTGCCAGCAGCATCGTAGCGGGCCCAATCTCCTACAATGAGCAGTTCTTC. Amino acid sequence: CASSIVAGPISYNEQFF.

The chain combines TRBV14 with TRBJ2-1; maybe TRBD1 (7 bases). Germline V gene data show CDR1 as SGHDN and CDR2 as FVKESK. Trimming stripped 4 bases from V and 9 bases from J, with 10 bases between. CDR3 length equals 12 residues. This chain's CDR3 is CASSLQGGEQFF. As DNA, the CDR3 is TGTGCCAGCAGCCTCCAGGGGGGTGAGCAGTTCTTC.

The CDR3 nucleotides are TGTGCCAGCAGTACCTTGGGGGCCTCCTACAATGAGCAGTTCTTC. Translating gives CASSTLGASYNEQFF. V is TRBV6-5 and J is TRBJ2-1, with a tentative D call TRBD1 (6 bases). This CDR3 comprises 15 residues. V lost 5 bases and J lost 0, with 11 bases in between. The germline V gene has CDR1 MNHEY and CDR2 SVGAGI.